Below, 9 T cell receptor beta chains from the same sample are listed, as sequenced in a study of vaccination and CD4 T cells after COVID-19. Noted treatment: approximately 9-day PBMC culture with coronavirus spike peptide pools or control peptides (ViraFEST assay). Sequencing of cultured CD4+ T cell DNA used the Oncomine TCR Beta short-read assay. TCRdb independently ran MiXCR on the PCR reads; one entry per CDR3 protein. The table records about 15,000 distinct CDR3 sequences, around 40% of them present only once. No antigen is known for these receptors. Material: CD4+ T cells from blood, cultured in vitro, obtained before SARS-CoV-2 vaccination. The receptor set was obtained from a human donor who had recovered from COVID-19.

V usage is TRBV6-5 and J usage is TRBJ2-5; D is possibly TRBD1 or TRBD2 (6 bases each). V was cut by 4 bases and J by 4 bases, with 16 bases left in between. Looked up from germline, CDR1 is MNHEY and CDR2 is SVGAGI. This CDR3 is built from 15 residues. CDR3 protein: CASSSGGRGGETQYF. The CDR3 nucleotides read TGTGCCAGCAGTTCCGGGGGCAGGGGTGGAGAGACCCAGTACTTC.

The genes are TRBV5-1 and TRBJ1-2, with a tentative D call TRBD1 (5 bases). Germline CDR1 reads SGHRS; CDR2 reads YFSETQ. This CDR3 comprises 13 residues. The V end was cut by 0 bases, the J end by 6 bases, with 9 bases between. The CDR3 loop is CASSLEAGDGYTF. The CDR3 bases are TGCGCCAGCAGCTTGGAGGCGGGGGATGGCTACACCTTC.

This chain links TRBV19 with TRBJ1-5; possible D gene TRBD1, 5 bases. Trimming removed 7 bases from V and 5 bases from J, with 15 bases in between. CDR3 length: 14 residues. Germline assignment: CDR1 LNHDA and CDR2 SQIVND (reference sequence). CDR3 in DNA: TGTGCCAGTACCACCTCCGGGACTCATCAGCCCCAGCATTTT. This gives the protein CASTTSGTHQPQHF.

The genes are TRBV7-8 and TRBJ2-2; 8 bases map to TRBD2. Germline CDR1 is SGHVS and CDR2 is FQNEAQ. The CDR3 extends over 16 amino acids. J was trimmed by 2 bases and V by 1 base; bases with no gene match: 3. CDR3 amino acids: CASSLVSGSNTGELFF. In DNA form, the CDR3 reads TGTGCCAGCAGCTTAGTGAGCGGGAGCAACACCGGGGAGCTGTTTTTT.

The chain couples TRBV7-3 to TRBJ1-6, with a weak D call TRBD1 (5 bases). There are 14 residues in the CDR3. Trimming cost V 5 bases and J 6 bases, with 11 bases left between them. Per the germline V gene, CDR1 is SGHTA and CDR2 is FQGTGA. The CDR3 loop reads CASSLLTVNSPLHF. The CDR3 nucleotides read TGTGCCAGCAGCCTTCTGACAGTTAATTCACCCCTCCACTTT.

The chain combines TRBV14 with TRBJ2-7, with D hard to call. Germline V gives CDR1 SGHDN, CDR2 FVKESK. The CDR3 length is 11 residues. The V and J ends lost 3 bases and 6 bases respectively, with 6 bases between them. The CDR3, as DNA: TGTGCCAGCAGCCACCGGCGCGAGCAGTACTTC. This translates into CASSHRREQYF.

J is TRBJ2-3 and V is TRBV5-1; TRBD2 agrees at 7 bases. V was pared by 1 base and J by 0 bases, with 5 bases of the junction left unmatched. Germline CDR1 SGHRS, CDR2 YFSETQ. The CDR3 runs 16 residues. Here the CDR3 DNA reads TGCGCCAGCAGCTTGATAGCGGGCGAGAGCACAGATACGCAGTATTTT. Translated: CASSLIAGESTDTQYF. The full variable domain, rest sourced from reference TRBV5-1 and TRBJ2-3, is KAGVTQTPRYLIKTRGQQVTLSCSPISGHRSVSWYQQTPGQGLQFLFEYFSETQRNKGNFPGRFSGRQFSNSRSEMNVSTLELGDSALYLCASSLIAGESTDTQYFGPGTRLTVL.

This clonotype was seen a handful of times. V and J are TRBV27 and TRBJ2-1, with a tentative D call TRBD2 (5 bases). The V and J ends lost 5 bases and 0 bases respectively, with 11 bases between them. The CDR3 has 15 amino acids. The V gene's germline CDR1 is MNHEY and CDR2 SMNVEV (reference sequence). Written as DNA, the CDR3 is TGTGCCAGCAGTCCTGACTATAGCTCCTACAATGAGCAGTTCTTC. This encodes CASSPDYSSYNEQFF.

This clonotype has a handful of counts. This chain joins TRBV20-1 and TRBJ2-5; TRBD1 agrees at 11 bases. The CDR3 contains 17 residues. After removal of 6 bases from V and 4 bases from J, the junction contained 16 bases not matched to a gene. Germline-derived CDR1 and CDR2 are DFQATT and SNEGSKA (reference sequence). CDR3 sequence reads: CSASDHLGQGEGETQYF. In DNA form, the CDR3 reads TGCAGTGCCTCTGACCACCTGGGACAGGGGGAAGGAGAGACCCAGTACTTC.